The sequence of this TCR beta chain was determined in a study of blood T cell repertoires in COVID-19. Study details: Sources were T cells, B-cell-depleted T cells, or PBMCs; the material itself was cDNA or gDNA.

Profiling relied on immunoSEQ multiplex PCR, and the TCRdb table lists in-frame clones only, not all of them. The sample lists more than 400,000 clones, roughly 87% occurring once. Germline CDR1 reads LNHDA; CDR2 reads SQIVND (reference sequence). The length of the CDR3 is 14 residues. With V trimmed by 5 bases and J by 4 bases, 7 bases remained unmatched. Sequencing was carried out using PBMCs or T cells enriched from blood (not recorded which). The source of this sequence is a woman between 18 and 29 years old who had recovered from COVID-19. This chain connects TRBV19 to TRBJ1-1; TRBD1 agrees at 7 bases. This CDR3 reads CASSSGQAFTEAFF. CDR3 in DNA: TGTGCCAGTAGTTCAGGACAGGCCTTCACTGAAGCTTTCTTT.